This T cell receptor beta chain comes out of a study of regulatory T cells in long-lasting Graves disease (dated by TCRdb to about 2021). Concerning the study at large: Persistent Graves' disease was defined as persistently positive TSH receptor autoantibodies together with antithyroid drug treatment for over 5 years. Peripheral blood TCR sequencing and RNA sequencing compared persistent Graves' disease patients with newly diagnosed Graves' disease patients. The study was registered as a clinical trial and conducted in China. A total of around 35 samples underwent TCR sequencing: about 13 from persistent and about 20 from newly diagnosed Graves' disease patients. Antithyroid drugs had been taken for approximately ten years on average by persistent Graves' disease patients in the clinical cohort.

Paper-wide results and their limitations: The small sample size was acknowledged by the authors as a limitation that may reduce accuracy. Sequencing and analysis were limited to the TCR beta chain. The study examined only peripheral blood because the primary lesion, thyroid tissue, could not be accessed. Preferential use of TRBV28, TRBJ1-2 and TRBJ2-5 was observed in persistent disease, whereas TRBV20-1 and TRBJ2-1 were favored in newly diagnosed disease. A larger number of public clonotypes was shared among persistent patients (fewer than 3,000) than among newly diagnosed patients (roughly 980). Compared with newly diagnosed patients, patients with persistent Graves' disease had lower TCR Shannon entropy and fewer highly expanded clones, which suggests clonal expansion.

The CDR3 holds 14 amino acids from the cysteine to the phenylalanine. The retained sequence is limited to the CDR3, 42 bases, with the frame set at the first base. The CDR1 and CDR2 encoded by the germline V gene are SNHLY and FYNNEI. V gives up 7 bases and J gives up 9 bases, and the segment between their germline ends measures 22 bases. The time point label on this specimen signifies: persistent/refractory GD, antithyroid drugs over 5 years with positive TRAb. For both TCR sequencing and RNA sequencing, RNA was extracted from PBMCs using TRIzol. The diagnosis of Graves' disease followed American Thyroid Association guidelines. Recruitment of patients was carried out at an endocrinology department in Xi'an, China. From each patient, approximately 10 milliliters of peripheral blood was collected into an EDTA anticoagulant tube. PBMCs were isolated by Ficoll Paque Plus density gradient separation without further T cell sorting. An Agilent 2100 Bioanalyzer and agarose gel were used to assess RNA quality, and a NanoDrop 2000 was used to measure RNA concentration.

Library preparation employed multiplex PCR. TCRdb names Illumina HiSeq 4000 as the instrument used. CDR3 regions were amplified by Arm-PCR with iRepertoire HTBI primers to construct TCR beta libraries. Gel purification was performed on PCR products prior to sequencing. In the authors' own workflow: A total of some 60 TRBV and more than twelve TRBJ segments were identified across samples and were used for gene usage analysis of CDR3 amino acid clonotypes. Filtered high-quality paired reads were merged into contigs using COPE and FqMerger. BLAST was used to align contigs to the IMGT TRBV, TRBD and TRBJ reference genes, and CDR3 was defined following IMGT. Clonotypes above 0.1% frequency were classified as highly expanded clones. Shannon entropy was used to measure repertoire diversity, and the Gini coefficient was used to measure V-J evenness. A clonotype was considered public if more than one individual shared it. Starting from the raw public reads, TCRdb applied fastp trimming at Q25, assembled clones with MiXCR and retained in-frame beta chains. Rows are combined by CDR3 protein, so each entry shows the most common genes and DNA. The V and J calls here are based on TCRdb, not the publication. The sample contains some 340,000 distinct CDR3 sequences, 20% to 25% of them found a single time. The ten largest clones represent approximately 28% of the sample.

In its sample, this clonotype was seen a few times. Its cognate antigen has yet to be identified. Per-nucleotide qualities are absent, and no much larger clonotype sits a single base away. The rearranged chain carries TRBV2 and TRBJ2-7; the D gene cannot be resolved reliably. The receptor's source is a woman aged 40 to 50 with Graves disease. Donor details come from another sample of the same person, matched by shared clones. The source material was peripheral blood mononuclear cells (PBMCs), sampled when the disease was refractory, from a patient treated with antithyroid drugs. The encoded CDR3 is CASTYKKMSAGQYF. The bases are TGTGCCAGCACTTACAAGAAAATGAGTGCAGGGCAGTACTTC.